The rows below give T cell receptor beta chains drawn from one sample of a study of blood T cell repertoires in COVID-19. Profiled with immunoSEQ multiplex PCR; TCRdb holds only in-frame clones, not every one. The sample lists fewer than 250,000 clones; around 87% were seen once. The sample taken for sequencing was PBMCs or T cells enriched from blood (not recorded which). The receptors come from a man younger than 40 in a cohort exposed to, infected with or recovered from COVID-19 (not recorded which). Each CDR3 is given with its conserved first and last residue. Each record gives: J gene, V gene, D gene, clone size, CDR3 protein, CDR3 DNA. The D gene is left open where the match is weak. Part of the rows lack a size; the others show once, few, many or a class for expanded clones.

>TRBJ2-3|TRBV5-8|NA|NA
CASSLGRERFADTQYF
TGTGCCAGCAGCTTGGGACGGGAGAGGTTCGCAGATACGCAGTATTTT
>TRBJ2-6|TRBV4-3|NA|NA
CASSQAVFTGKLNVLTF
TGCGCCAGCAGCCAAGCCGTTTTCACAGGAAAACTGAACGTCCTGACTTTC
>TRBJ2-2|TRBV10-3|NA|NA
CAISESGGDDTGELFF
TGTGCCATCAGTGAATCAGGCGGGGACGACACCGGGGAGCTGTTTTTT
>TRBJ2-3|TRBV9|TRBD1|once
CASSFGGQPTDTQYF
TGTGCCAGCAGCTTTGGGGGACAGCCCACAGATACGCAGTATTTT
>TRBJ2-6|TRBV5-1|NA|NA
CASSLQPSTGPSGANVLTF
TGCGCCAGCAGCTTGCAACCGTCGACAGGACCCTCTGGGGCCAACGTCCTGACTTTC
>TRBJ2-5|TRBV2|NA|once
CASMRLVNQETQYF
TGTGCCAGCATGAGACTCGTAAACCAAGAGACCCAGTACTTC
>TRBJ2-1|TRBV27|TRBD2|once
CASSPGTTNNEQFF
TGTGCCAGCAGTCCCGGGACTACCAACAATGAGCAGTTCTTC
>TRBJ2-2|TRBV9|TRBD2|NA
CASSVAWAGGRTGELFF
TGTGCCAGCAGCGTAGCTTGGGCGGGAGGGCGCACCGGGGAGCTGTTTTTT
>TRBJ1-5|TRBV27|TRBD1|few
CASSQDRAHNQPQHF
TGTGCCAGCAGTCAAGACAGGGCCCACAATCAGCCCCAGCATTTT
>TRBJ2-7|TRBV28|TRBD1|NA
CASSRDRGDKRYEQYF
TGTGCCAGCAGCCGGGACAGGGGCGATAAACGTTACGAGCAGTACTTC
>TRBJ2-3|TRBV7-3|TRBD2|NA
CASSTHSGRGTDTQYF
TGTGCCAGCAGCACGCATAGCGGGAGGGGCACAGATACGCAGTATTTT
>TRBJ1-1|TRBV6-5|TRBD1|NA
CASRDRAATEAFF
TGTGCCAGCAGAGACAGGGCGGCCACTGAAGCTTTCTTT
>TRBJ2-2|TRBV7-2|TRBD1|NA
CASSFPGQGLTGELFF
TGTGCCAGCAGCTTCCCGGGACAGGGACTCACCGGGGAGCTGTTTTTT
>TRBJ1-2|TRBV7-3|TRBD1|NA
CASSATGGFGYTF
TGTGCCAGCAGCGCGACAGGGGGCTTCGGCTACACCTTC
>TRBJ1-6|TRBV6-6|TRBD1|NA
CASGPGQPSSYNSPLHF
TGTGCCAGCGGTCCGGGACAGCCTAGCTCCTATAATTCACCCCTCCACTTT
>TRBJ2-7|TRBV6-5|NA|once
CASSYSPTKGYEQYF
TGTGCCAGCAGTTACTCCCCGACTAAGGGCTACGAGCAGTACTTC
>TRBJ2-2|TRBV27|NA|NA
CASTRDFNTGELFF
TGTGCCAGCACTCGGGACTTCAACACCGGGGAGCTGTTTTTT
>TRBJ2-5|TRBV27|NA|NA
CASSGGFQETQYF
TGTGCCAGCAGCGGGGGATTCCAAGAGACCCAGTACTTC
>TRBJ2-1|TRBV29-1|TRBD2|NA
CSVYLAGYNEQFF
TGCAGCGTTTACCTAGCGGGATACAATGAGCAGTTCTTC
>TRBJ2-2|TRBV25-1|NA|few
CASSEFGGKELFF
TGTGCCAGCAGTGAATTTGGTGGCAAGGAGCTGTTTTTT
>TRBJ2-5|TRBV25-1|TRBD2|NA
CASSDFSGQETQYF
TGTGCCAGCAGTGACTTTAGCGGGCAAGAGACCCAGTACTTC
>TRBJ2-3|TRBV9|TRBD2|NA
CASSVSGISTDTQYF
TGTGCCAGCAGCGTTAGCGGGATCTCCACAGATACGCAGTATTTT
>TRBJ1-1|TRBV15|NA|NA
CATSRGRGFMNTEAFF
TGTGCCACCAGCAGAGGACGGGGTTTCATGAACACTGAAGCTTTCTTT
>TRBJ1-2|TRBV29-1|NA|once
CSVAQRGGNYGYTF
TGCAGCGTTGCCCAGCGCGGGGGAAACTATGGCTACACCTTC
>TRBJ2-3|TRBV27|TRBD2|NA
CASSFRRGLAQNFTTDTQYF
TGTGCCAGCAGTTTTAGGCGAGGACTAGCGCAGAACTTTACCACAGATACGCAGTATTTT
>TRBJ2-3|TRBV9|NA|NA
CASSVVGGSPTDTQYF
TGTGCCAGCAGCGTAGTAGGCGGTTCCCCCACAGATACGCAGTATTTT
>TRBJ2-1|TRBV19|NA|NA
CASTPVRGSSGSYNEQFF
TGTGCCAGTACCCCGGTCCGGGGGTCCAGTGGCTCCTACAATGAGCAGTTCTTC
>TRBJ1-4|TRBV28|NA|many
CASSLLQVEKLFF
TGTGCCAGCAGTCTACTACAGGTTGAAAAACTGTTTTTT
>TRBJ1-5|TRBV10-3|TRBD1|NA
CAVPRGRGQPQHF
TGTGCCGTTCCCAGGGGGCGAGGGCAGCCCCAGCATTTT
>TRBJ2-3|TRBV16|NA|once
CASSQSVEDTQYF
TGTGCCAGCAGCCAATCCGTAGAAGATACGCAGTATTTT
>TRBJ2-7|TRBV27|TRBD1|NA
CATYPSRGQGTEQYF
TGTGCCACTTATCCTTCGAGGGGACAGGGGACCGAGCAGTACTTC
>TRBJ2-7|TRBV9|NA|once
CASSVAGSEQYF
TGTGCCAGCAGCGTAGCGGGATCCGAGCAGTACTTC
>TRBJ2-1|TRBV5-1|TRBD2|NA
CASSTTGTRNNEQFF
TGCGCCAGCAGCACAACCGGGACTAGGAACAATGAGCAGTTCTTC
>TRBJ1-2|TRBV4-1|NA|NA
CASSQETPHYGYTF
TGCGCCAGCAGCCAAGAGACACCACACTATGGCTACACCTTC
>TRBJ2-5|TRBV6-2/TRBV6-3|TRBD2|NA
CASSYIGGLALSFKSETQYF
TGTGCCAGCAGTTACATAGGGGGACTAGCTTTGTCGTTTAAGTCGGAGACCCAGTACTTC
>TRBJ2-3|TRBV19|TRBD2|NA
CASSPGLSERDTQYF
TGTGCCAGTAGTCCGGGACTATCTGAGAGGGATACGCAGTATTTT
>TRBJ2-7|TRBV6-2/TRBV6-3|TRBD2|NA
CASSGLAGGSYEQYF
TGTGCCAGCAGTGGACTAGCGGGAGGTTCCTACGAGCAGTACTTC
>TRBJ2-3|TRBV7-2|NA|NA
CASNRRDTQYF
TGTGCCAGCAACCGCAGGGATACGCAGTATTTT
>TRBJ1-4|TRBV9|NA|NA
CASSGAVEEARNEKLFF
TGTGCCAGCAGCGGGGCCGTTGAGGAGGCAAGGAATGAAAAACTGTTTTTT
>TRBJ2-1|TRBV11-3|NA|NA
CASSFQSGVNEQFF
TGTGCCAGCAGCTTCCAGAGCGGAGTCAATGAGCAGTTCTTC
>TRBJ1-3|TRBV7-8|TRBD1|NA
CASSPIPDRGNTIYF
TGTGCCAGCAGCCCTATCCCGGACAGGGGAAACACCATATATTTT
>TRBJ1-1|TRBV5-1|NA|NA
CASSLAGFRRSTEAFF
TGCGCCAGCAGCTTGGCGGGGTTCCGTCGGAGCACTGAAGCTTTCTTT
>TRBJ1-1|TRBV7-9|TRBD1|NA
CASSGGTGSEAFF
TGTGCCAGCAGCGGGGGGACAGGCAGTGAAGCTTTCTTT
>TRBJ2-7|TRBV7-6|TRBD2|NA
CASSPGTSASYEQYF
TGTGCCAGCAGCCCCGGGACTAGCGCGAGCTACGAGCAGTACTTC
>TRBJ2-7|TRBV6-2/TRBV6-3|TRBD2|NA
CASSGTSGPPYEQYF
TGTGCCAGCAGCGGAACTAGCGGGCCACCCTACGAGCAGTACTTC
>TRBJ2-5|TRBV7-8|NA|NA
CASSLGGQGLPLQYF
TGTGCCAGCAGCTTAGGAGGGCAGGGACTCCCCCTCCAGTACTTC
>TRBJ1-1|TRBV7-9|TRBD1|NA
CASSAWTGENTEAFF
TGTGCCAGCAGCGCATGGACAGGGGAGAACACTGAAGCTTTCTTT
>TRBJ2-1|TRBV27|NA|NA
CASGGPLATSYNEQFF
TGTGCCAGCGGGGGTCCGCTAGCGACCTCCTACAATGAGCAGTTCTTC
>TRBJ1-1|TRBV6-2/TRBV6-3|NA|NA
CASSPVGGVRNTEAFF
TGTGCCAGCAGTCCCGTTGGGGGGGTAAGGAACACTGAAGCTTTCTTT
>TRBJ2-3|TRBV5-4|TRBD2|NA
CASSLGASGFTDTQYF
TGTGCCAGCAGCTTAGGGGCTAGCGGGTTCACAGATACGCAGTATTTT
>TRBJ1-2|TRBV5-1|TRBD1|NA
CASSPREGADGYTF
TGCGCCAGCAGCCCACGGGAGGGGGCAGATGGCTACACCTTC
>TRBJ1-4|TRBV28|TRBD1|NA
CASSSSGTGNEKLFF
TGTGCCAGCAGTTCCAGCGGGACAGGGAATGAAAAACTGTTTTTT
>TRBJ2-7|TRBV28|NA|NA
CASSFIRRYEQYF
TGTGCCAGCAGTTTTATCCGCAGGTACGAGCAGTACTTC